This T cell receptor beta chain emerged from a study of blood T cell repertoires in COVID-19. Study context: The United States, Italy and Spain provided the acute and convalescent COVID-19 samples. Sources were T cells, B-cell-depleted T cells, or PBMCs; the material itself was cDNA or gDNA.

In the authors' methods: By means of reference gene primer amplification, nucleated cell counts were estimated. Sequenced by immunoSEQ multiplex PCR; TCRdb stores in-frame clones only, minus some. The V and J calls and clone size are taken from that table; D and trimming were inferred from the DNA. The sample has over 100,000 clones, 87% seen once; the top ten hold around 2%. Between the trimmed V and J ends, which lost 5 bases and 4 bases, there was a span of 12 bases. The length of the CDR3 is 13 residues. Germline CDR1 is SGHRS and CDR2 is YFSETQ. Sequenced material: peripheral blood. The chain has TRBV5-1 and TRBJ1-2; perhaps TRBD1 as D (5 bases). This clonotype originated in a man aged 45-65 years with active COVID-19. The CDR3 DNA sequence: TGCGCCAGCAGTTTCAGGGAGGGCTATGGCTACACCTTC. Encoded protein: CASSFREGYGYTF.